The clone carrying this TCR beta chain registers medium-sized by frequency. What it recognizes is unknown. This CDR3 spans 15 amino acids. The V gene's germline CDR1 is MNHEY and CDR2 SVGAGI. This sample was taken from a study of CXCR3-negative and CXCR3-positive naive CD8 T cells. Through 5' RACE with UMI labels, the TRB cDNA libraries were prepared. TCRdb re-called the 5' RACE reads and gives one entry per CDR3 protein, without DNA. The sample yields around 5,300 distinct CDR3 sequences, of which the top ten take up around 2.9%. General study findings and limits: Because surface CD5 did not distinguish the naive subsets, TCR strength was inferred from TRB CDR3 properties. TRB CDR3s of CXCR3-positive naive cells were more hydrophobic than those of CXCR3-negative naive cells.

The source material was naive CXCR3- CD8+ T cells from blood. Subset in this sample: CD45RO-CCR7+CD27+CD95- naive CD8+ T cells lacking CXCR3 (TNR3-). This clonotype originated in a human donor in good health. Some clones in this sample may be carry-over from other donors' samples. This rearrangement joins TRBV6-5 to TRBJ2-5; the D call from TCRdb, TRBD1, cannot be confirmed without DNA. The CDR3 is CASSYLWGEEETQYF.